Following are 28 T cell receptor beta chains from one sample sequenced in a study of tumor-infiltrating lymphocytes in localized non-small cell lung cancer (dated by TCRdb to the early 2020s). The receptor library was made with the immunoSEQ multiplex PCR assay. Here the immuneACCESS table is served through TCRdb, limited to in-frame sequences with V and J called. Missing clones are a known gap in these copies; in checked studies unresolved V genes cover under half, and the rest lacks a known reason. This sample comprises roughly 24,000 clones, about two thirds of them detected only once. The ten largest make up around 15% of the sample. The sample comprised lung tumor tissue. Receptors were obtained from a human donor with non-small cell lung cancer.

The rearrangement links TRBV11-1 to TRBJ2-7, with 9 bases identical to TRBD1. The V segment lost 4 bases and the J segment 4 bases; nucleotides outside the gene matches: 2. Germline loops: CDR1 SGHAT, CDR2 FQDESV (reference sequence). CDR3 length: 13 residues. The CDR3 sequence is CASSWTGEYEQYF. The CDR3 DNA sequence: TGTGCCAGCAGCTGGACAGGGGAATACGAGCAGTACTTC.

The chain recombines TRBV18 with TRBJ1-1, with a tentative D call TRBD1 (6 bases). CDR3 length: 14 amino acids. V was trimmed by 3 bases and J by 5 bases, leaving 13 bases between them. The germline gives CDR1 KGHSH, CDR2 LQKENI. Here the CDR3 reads CASSPGATLTEAFF. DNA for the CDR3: TGTGCCAGCTCACCGGGGGCGACGCTGACTGAAGCTTTCTTT.

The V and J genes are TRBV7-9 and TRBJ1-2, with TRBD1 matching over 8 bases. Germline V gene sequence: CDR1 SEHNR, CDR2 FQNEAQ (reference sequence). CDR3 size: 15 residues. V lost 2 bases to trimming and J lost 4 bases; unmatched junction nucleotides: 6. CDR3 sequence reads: CASSLSGGSGYGYTF. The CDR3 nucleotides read TGTGCCAGCAGCTTATCAGGGGGCTCGGGCTATGGCTACACCTTC.

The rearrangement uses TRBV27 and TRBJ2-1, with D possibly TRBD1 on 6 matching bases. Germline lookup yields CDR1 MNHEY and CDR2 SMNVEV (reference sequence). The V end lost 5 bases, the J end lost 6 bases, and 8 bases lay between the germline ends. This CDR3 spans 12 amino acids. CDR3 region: CASSQGINEQFF. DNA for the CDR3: TGTGCCAGCAGTCAGGGGATCAATGAGCAGTTCTTC.

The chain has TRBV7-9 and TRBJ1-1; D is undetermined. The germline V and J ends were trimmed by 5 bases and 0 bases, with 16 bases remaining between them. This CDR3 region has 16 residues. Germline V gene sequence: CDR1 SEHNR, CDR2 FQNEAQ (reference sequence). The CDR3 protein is CASSPRAGPMNTEAFF. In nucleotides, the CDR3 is TGTGCCAGCAGCCCCCGAGCGGGTCCCATGAACACTGAAGCTTTCTTT.

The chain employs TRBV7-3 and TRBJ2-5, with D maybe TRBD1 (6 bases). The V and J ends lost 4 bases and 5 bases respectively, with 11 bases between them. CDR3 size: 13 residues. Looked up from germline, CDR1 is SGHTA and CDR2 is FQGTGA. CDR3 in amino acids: CASSSQGGETQYF. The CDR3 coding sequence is TGTGCCAGCAGCTCACAGGGTGGGGAGACCCAGTACTTC. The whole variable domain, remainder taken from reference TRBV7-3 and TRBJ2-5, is GAGVSQTPSNKVTEKGKYVELRCDPISGHTALYWYRQSLGQGPEFLIYFQGTGAADDSGLPNDRFFAVRPEGSVSTLKIQRTERGDSAVYLCASSSQGGETQYFGPGTRLLVL.

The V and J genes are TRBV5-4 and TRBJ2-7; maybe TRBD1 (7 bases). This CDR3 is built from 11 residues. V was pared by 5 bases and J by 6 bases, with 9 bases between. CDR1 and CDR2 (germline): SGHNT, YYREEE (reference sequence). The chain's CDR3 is CASSQGGEQYF. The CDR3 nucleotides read TGTGCCAGCAGTCAGGGGGGCGAGCAGTACTTC.

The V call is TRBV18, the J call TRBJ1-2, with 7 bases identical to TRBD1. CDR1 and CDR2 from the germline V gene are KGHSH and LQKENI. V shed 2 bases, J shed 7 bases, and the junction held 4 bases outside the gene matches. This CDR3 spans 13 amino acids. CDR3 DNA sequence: TGTGCCAGCTCACCAGGGACAGAAGTTGGCTACACCTTC. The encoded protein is CASSPGTEVGYTF.

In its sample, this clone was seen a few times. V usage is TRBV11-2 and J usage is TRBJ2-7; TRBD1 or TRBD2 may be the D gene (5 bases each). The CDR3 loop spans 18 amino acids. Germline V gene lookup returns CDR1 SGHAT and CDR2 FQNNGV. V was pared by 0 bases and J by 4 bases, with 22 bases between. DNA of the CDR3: TGTGCCAGCAGCTTAGACATACTCGGGGCAGGGAAAGAGTACGAGCAGTACTTC. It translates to CASSLDILGAGKEYEQYF.

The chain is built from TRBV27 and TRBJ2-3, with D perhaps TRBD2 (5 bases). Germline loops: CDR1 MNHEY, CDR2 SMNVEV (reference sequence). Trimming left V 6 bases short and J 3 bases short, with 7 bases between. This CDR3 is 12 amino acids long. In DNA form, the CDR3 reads TGTGCCAGCAGAACGGGGACAGATACGCAGTATTTT. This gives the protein CASRTGTDTQYF.

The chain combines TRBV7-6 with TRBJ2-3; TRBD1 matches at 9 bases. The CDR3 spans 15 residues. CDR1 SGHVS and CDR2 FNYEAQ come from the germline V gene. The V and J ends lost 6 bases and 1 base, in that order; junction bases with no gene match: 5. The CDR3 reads CASRSTGGGTDTQYF. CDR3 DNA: TGTGCCAGCAGATCTACAGGGGGCGGCACAGATACGCAGTATTTT.

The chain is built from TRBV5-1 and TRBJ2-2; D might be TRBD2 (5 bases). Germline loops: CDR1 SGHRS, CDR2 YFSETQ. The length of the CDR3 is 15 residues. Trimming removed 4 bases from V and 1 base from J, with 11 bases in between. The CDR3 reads CASSPPGLNTGELFF. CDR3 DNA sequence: TGCGCCAGCAGCCCTCCCGGACTGAACACCGGGGAGCTGTTTTTT.

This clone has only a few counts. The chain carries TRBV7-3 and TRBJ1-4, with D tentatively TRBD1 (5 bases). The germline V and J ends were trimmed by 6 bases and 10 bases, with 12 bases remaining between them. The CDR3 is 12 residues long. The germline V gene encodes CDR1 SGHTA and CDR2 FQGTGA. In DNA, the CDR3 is TGTGCCAGCAGGTTACAGGTGGCAAAACTGTTTTTT. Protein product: CASRLQVAKLFF. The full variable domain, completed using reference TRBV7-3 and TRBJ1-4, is GAGVSQTPSNKVTEKGKYVELRCDPISGHTALYWYRQSLGQGPEFLIYFQGTGAADDSGLPNDRFFAVRPEGSVSTLKIQRTERGDSAVYLCASRLQVAKLFFGSGTQLSVL.

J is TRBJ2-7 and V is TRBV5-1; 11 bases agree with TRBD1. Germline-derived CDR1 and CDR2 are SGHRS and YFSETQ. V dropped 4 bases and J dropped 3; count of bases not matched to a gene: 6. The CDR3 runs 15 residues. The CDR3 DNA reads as TGCGCCAGCAGCCCCGGACAGGGGGCAAGCTACGAGCAGTACTTC. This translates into CASSPGQGASYEQYF.

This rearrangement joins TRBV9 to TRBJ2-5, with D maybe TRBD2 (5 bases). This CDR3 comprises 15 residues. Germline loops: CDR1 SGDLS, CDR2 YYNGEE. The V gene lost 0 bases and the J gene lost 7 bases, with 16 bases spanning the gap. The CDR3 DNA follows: TGTGCCAGCAGCGTAGGGTTGGTCGACCGGGGGACCCAGTACTTC. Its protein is CASSVGLVDRGTQYF.

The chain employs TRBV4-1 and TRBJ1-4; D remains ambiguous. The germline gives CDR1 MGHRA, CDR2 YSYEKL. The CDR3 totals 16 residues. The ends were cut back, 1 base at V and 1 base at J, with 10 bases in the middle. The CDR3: CASSQVPELTNEKLFF. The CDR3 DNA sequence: TGCGCCAGCAGCCAAGTACCAGAACTAACTAATGAAAAACTGTTTTTT.

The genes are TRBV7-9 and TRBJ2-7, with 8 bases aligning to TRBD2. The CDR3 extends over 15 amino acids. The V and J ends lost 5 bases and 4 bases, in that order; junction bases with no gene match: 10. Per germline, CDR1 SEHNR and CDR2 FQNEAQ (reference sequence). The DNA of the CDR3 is TGTGCCAGCAGCCCATGGGCGGGAGGAGGGTACGAGCAGTACTTC. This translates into CASSPWAGGGYEQYF. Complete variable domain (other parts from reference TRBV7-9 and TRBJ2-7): DTGVSQNPRHKITKRGQNVTFRCDPISEHNRLYWYRQTLGQGPEFLTYFQNEAQLEKSRLLSDRFSAERPKGSFSTLEIQRTEQGDSAMYLCASSPWAGGGYEQYFGPGTRLTVT.

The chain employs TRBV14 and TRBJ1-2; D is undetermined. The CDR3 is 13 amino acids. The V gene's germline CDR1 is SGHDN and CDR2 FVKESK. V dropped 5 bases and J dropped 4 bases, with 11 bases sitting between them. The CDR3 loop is CASSVAHIYGYTF. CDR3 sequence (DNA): TGTGCCAGCAGCGTGGCACATATCTATGGCTACACCTTC.

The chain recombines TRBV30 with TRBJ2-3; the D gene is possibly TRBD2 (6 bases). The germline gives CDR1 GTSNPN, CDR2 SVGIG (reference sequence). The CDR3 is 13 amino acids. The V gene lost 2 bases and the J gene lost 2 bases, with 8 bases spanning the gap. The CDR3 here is CAWSRGSTDTQYF. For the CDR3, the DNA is TGTGCCTGGAGTCGGGGGTCCACAGATACGCAGTATTTT.

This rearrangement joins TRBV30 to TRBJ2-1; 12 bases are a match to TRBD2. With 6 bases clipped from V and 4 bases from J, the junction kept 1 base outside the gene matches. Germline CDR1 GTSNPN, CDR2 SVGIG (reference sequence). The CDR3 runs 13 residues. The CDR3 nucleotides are TGTGCCTGTGGACTAGCGGGGTACAATGAGCAGTTCTTC. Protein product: CACGLAGYNEQFF.

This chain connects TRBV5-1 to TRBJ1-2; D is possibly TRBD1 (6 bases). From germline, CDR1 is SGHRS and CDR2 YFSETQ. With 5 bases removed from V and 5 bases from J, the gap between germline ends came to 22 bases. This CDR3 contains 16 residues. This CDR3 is CASSRAGAGDIYGYTF. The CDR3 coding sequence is TGCGCCAGCAGTCGAGCCGGGGCAGGGGATATTTATGGCTACACCTTC.

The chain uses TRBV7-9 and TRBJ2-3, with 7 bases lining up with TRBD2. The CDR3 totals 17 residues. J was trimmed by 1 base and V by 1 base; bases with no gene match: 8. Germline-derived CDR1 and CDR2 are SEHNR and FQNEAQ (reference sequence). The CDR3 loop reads CASSLGRAGSRTDTQYF. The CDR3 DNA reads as TGTGCCAGCAGCTTAGGAAGAGCGGGATCCCGCACAGATACGCAGTATTTT.

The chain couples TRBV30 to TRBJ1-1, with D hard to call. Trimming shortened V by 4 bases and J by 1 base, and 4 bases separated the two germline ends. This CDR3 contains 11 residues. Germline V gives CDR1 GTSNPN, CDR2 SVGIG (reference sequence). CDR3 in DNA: TGTGCCTGGAAGGAGAACACTGAAGCTTTCTTT. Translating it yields CAWKENTEAFF.

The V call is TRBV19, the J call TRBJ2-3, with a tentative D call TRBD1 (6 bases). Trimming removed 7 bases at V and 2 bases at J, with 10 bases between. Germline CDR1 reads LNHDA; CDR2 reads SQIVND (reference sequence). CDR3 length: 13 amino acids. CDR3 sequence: CASKGQPTDTQYF. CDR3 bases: TGTGCCAGTAAGGGACAACCCACAGATACGCAGTATTTT.

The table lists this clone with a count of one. The CDR3 sequence: CASSIFPQEETQYF. The CDR3 DNA sequence: TGTGCCAGTAGTATATTCCCACAAGAAGAGACCCAGTACTTC. This rearrangement joins TRBV19 to TRBJ2-5; D gene unclear. Trimming took 2 bases from V and 3 from J, leaving 10 bases between them. Germline assignment: CDR1 LNHDA and CDR2 SQIVND (reference sequence). This CDR3 has 14 residues. The full variable domain, with the rest looked up from reference TRBV19 and TRBJ2-5, is DGGITQSPKYLFRKEGQNVTLSCEQNLNHDAMYWYRQDPGQGLRLIYYSQIVNDFQKGDIAEGYSVSREKKESFPLTVTSAQKNPTAFYLCASSIFPQEETQYFGPGTRLLVL.

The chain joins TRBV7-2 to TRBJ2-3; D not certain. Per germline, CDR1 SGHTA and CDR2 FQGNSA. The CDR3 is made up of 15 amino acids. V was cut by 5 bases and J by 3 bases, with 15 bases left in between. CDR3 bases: TGTGCCAGCAGCCCTGACTTAGGGCGGACAGATACGCAGTATTTT. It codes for CASSPDLGRTDTQYF.

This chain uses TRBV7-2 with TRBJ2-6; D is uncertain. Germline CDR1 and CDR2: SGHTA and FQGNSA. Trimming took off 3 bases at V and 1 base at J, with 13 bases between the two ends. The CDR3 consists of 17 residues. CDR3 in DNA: TGTGCCAGCAGCTTGAGGACCGGTGGGTCTGGGGCCAACGTCCTGACTTTC. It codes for CASSLRTGGSGANVLTF. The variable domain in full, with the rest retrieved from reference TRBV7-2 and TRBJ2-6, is GAGVSQSPSNKVTEKGKDVELRCDPISGHTALYWYRQSLGQGLEFLIYFQGNSAPDKSGLPSDRFSAERTGGSVSTLTIQRTQQEDSAVYLCASSLRTGGSGANVLTFGAGSRLTVL.

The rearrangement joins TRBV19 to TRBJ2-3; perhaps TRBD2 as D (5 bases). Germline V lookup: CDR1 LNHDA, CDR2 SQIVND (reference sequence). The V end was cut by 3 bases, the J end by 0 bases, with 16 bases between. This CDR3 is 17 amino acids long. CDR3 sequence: CASSIPGAAFSTDTQYF. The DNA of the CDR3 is TGTGCCAGTAGTATCCCTGGAGCGGCTTTTAGCACAGATACGCAGTATTTT.